These 17 T cell receptor beta chains were sequenced from one sample in a study of cytomegalovirus exposure and HLA in healthy donors (dated by TCRdb to between 2016 and 2019). The library was obtained by the immunoSEQ multiplex PCR assay. A mixture of 60 forward primers for TCR Vbeta segments and 13 reverse primers for TCR Jbeta segments was used in the multiplex PCR. This is the immuneACCESS table as TCRdb keeps it, with only in-frame sequences that have V and J called. A part of the clones is gone; compared with another copy, unresolved V genes explain less than half, and the rest is unexplained. Across this sample there are 150,000 to 200,000 clones, with 77% seen only once. About 1.5% of the sample is in the top ten clones. Sequencing used PBMCs. These receptor sequences come from a young woman in good health and CMV-seropositive.

The rearrangement joins TRBV5-4 to TRBJ2-1, with 10 bases that match TRBD2. There are 17 residues in the CDR3. With V trimmed by 4 bases and J by 5 bases, 12 bases remained unmatched. Germline-derived CDR1 and CDR2 are SGHNT and YYREEE (reference sequence). The chain's CDR3 is CASSGISAGGLNNEQFF. DNA of the CDR3: TGTGCCAGCAGCGGAATATCAGCGGGAGGGTTAAACAATGAGCAGTTCTTC.

The genes are TRBV28 and TRBJ1-2; perhaps TRBD1 as D (5 bases). V lost 2 bases, J lost 6 bases, and 10 bases lay in between. CDR3 length: 13 residues. Germline V gene data show CDR1 as MDHEN and CDR2 as SYDVKM. Here the CDR3 DNA reads TGTGCCAGCAGTTTAACGGGGGATCATGGCTACACCTTC. Translating gives CASSLTGDHGYTF.

The chain combines TRBV4-1 with TRBJ2-1; TRBD2 might be the D (7 bases). The V gene's germline CDR1 is MGHRA and CDR2 YSYEKL. The CDR3 contains 14 residues. The V and J ends lost 1 base and 6 bases respectively, with 10 bases between them. The CDR3 sequence is CASSQGGGSNEQFF. The CDR3 DNA is TGCGCCAGCAGCCAAGGGGGGGGCAGCAATGAGCAGTTCTTC.

This chain links TRBV25-1 with TRBJ2-5, with a possible D match to TRBD2 (6 bases). V lost 5 bases and J 5 bases, leaving 21 bases between the germline ends. CDR1 is MGHDK, CDR2 SYGVNS, per germline. This CDR3 is 16 amino acids long. The CDR3 protein is CASSTTIAVGMETQYF. DNA of the CDR3: TGTGCCAGCAGTACAACCATAGCGGTGGGTATGGAGACCCAGTACTTC.

The gene calls are TRBV5-1 and TRBJ2-5; 11 nucleotides match TRBD2. Per germline, CDR1 SGHRS and CDR2 YFSETQ. The CDR3 consists of 17 residues. The junction had 6 bases not matched to a gene; V was cut back by 0 bases and J by 2 bases. The CDR3 loop reads CASSLGVAGGTQETQYF. DNA for the CDR3: TGCGCCAGCAGCTTGGGTGTAGCGGGAGGGACTCAAGAGACCCAGTACTTC.

The chain is built from TRBV11-2 and TRBJ2-7, with D maybe TRBD2 (6 bases). The V gene lost 1 base and the J gene lost 0 bases, with 10 bases spanning the gap. The length of the CDR3 is 15 residues. The germline gives CDR1 SGHAT, CDR2 FQNNGV. The CDR3 protein is CASSLAGGASYEQYF. The CDR3 DNA reads TGTGCCAGCAGCTTAGCGGGCGGGGCCTCCTACGAGCAGTACTTC. The full variable domain, its missing parts supplied by reference TRBV11-2 and TRBJ2-7, is EAGVAQSPRYKIIEKRQSVAFWCNPISGHATLYWYQQILGQGPKLLIQFQNNGVVDDSQLPKDRFSAERLKGVDSTLKIQPAKLEDSAVYLCASSLAGGASYEQYFGPGTRLTVT.

The V gene is TRBV6-4, the J gene TRBJ2-2, with 8 bases lining up with TRBD1. The CDR3 has 14 residues. Trimming took 6 bases from V and 6 from J; bases not matched to a gene: 6. Germline-derived CDR1 and CDR2 are MRHNA and SNTAGT. The CDR3 protein is CASRVSGGSGELFF. The CDR3 coding sequence is TGTGCCAGCAGGGTCTCAGGGGGCTCCGGGGAGCTGTTTTTT.

A single count supports this clone. The chain is built from TRBV10-2 and TRBJ2-1, with TRBD1 matching 7 bases. The trim removed 7 bases at V and 0 bases at J, leaving 3 bases unmatched. Germline V lookup: CDR1 WSHSY, CDR2 SAAADI. The CDR3 covers 14 residues. CDR3 DNA: TGCGCCAGCAAACGGGACAGCTCCTACAATGAGCAGTTCTTC. Translated, it gives CASKRDSSYNEQFF.

CDR3 amino acids: CASSHLSDQSTDTQYF. CDR3 nucleotides: TGTGCCAGCAGCCATCTTAGCGACCAAAGCACAGATACGCAGTATTTT. The chain couples TRBV4-2 to TRBJ2-3; tentative D call: TRBD2 (5 bases). This CDR3 contains 16 residues. V lost 3 bases to trimming and J lost 0 bases, with 13 bases between them. Germline values: CDR1 LGHNA, CDR2 YNFKEQ.

The V gene is TRBV27, the J gene TRBJ1-5; TRBD1 matches at 10 bases. Trimming cost V 3 bases and J 1 base; bases outside gene matches: 9. Germline V lookup: CDR1 MNHEY, CDR2 SMNVEV (reference sequence). There are 18 residues in the CDR3. This CDR3 reads CASSFTPGQGRSNQPQHF. The CDR3 nucleotides are TGTGCCAGCAGTTTCACCCCGGGACAGGGGAGAAGCAATCAGCCCCAGCATTTT.

The chain couples TRBV4-1 to TRBJ2-5, with 8 bases aligning to TRBD2. Trimming removed 4 bases from V and 5 bases from J; junction bases left unmatched: 12. CDR1 is MGHRA and CDR2 is YSYEKL in the germline V gene. This CDR3 spans 16 amino acids. In nucleotides, the CDR3 is TGCGCCAGCAGCCTACCCAGCGGGAGTCTGCGGGAGACCCAGTACTTC. Translating it yields CASSLPSGSLRETQYF.

The CDR3, as DNA: TGTGCCAGTAGTATAGAGGGAGGCAGTGCCGCGTCCTACGAGCAGTACTTC. This gives the protein CASSIEGGSAASYEQYF. The chain combines TRBV19 with TRBJ2-7, with a tentative D call TRBD2 (6 bases). Germline CDR1 reads LNHDA; CDR2 reads SQIVND (reference sequence). There are 17 residues in the CDR3. V dropped 0 bases and J dropped 1 base, with 16 bases sitting between them.

The rearrangement uses TRBV7-2 and TRBJ2-7, with TRBD2 matching over 8 bases. The CDR3 has 16 residues. CDR1 SGHTA and CDR2 FQGNSA come from the germline V gene. Trimming removed 0 bases from V and 0 bases from J; junction bases left unmatched: 4. CDR3 DNA: TGTGCCAGCAGCTTAGCGGGACTAGTCCTCTCCTACGAGCAGTACTTC. Its translation: CASSLAGLVLSYEQYF. The full variable domain, in which reference TRBV7-2 and TRBJ2-7 provide the parts outside the CDR3, is GAGVSQSPSNKVTEKGKDVELRCDPISGHTALYWYRQSLGQGLEFLIYFQGNSAPDKSGLPSDRFSAERTGGSVSTLTIQRTQQEDSAVYLCASSLAGLVLSYEQYFGPGTRLTVT.

The chain carries TRBV30 and TRBJ1-1, with no clear D. The V gene lost 4 bases and the J gene lost 5 bases, with 11 bases spanning the gap. The CDR3 consists of 12 residues. CDR1 GTSNPN and CDR2 SVGIG come from the germline V gene (reference sequence). The CDR3 is CAWIEEETEAFF. CDR3 nucleotides: TGTGCCTGGATTGAGGAGGAAACTGAAGCTTTCTTT.

This chain joins TRBV28 and TRBJ1-5; D is ambiguous. Between the trimmed V and J ends, which lost 7 bases and 0 bases, there was a span of 19 bases. The V gene's germline CDR1 is MDHEN and CDR2 SYDVKM. The CDR3 is 17 amino acids. Written as DNA, the CDR3 is TGTGCCAGCACCCGCCGACGGGTCGCTTATAGCAATCAGCCCCAGCATTTT. Its protein is CASTRRRVAYSNQPQHF.

This sequence joins TRBV5-1 and TRBJ1-3, with D possibly matching TRBD1 (6 bases). V was pared by 0 bases and J by 0 bases, with 22 bases between. The germline gives CDR1 SGHRS, CDR2 YFSETQ. The CDR3 is 20 residues long. The DNA of the CDR3 is TGCGCCAGCAGCTTGGCCTCCACTCCAGGACAGAGATTCTCTGGAAACACCATATATTTT. It translates to CASSLASTPGQRFSGNTIYF.

This clone was recorded once. The chain employs TRBV28 and TRBJ2-3, with 7 bases lining up with TRBD2. V lost 5 bases, J lost 4 bases, and 6 bases stayed unmatched. Germline V gene sequence: CDR1 MDHEN, CDR2 SYDVKM. The CDR3 loop spans 14 amino acids. CDR3 in DNA: TGTGCCAGCAGTCCTGGACTAGATCCAGATACGCAGTATTTT. It is translated as CASSPGLDPDTQYF.